Listed here is a single T cell receptor (beta chain). Its antigen is currently unknown. The sample comes from a study of T-cell reconstitution after alpha-beta-depleted transplantation in children. Study conclusions and caveats: Reports say that about two months after transplant, the alpha-beta T cells came out of several hundred graft clones that had expanded.

During its preparation, the TCRbeta library received unique molecular identifiers. TCRdb called the PCR reads again in MiXCR, with one record for every CDR3 protein. The sample records a few hundred thousand distinct CDR3 sequences, 10% to 15% being singletons. Trimming took off 2 bases at V and 4 bases at J, with 11 bases between the two ends. This CDR3 comprises 15 residues. This specimen was PBMCs, mostly from graft donor cells, taken 360 days after TCRalphabeta/CD19-depleted stem cell transplant. The chain is built from TRBV12-3 or TRBV12-4 and TRBJ2-2; TRBD1 might be the D (5 bases). This clonotype was sampled from a male patient under 18 who had a stem cell transplant for acute myeloid leukemia, so the T cells may come from the graft donor. The CDR3 region has the DNA TGTGCCAGCAGTTTATACAGGCCCGGCACCGGGGAGCTGTTTTTT. Its translation: CASSLYRPGTGELFF.